This is a list of T cell receptor beta chains from one sample in a study of blood T cell repertoires in COVID-19. Only in-frame clones appear in the TCRdb table, and some are missing; sequencing was by immunoSEQ multiplex PCR. The table has roughly 520,000 clones, roughly 90% seen once; the top ten hold 1.5% to 2%. The material sequenced was PBMCs or T cells enriched from blood (not recorded which). The receptors were sampled from a woman between 40 and 55 years old who had recovered from COVID-19. CDR3s include the opening cysteine and the closing phenylalanine or tryptophan. A D gene is named only where the DNA matches it firmly. A clone size is listed for some rows: how often the clone was seen (once, few, many), or a class if it is expanded.

V gene	D gene	J gene	clone size	CDR3 protein	CDR3 DNA
TRBV28	.	TRBJ1-5	.	CASSFGLTANQPQHF	TGTGCCAGCAGTTTTGGACTGACGGCCAATCAGCCCCAGCATTTT
TRBV5-1	TRBD1	TRBJ1-1	.	CASGTGVAGVDTEAFF	TGCGCCAGCGGGACAGGGGTGGCGGGGGTAGACACTGAAGCTTTCTTT
TRBV6-5	.	TRBJ2-7	.	CASSYSRVGQIEQYF	TGTGCCAGCAGTTACTCGAGGGTCGGGCAAATCGAGCAGTACTTC
TRBV25-1	TRBD1	TRBJ2-7	.	CASSLDRGTYEQYF	TGTGCCAGCAGCCTGGACAGGGGAACCTACGAGCAGTACTTC
TRBV5-4	.	TRBJ2-7	.	CASSSGVTYEQYF	TGTGCCAGCAGCTCGGGAGTAACCTACGAGCAGTACTTC
TRBV5-1	.	TRBJ1-4	.	CASSPSTNEKLFF	TGCGCCAGCAGCCCATCAACTAATGAAAAACTGTTTTTT
TRBV11-2	.	TRBJ2-5	.	CASSIEETQYF	TGTGCCAGCAGCATCGAAGAGACCCAGTACTTC
TRBV5-5	.	TRBJ2-5	.	CASSPGGPETQYF	TGTGCCAGCAGCCCCGGTGGGCCGGAGACCCAGTACTTC
TRBV7-9	.	TRBJ1-3	many	CASSVSTGRSGNTIYF	TGTGCCAGCAGCGTATCGACAGGCCGCTCTGGAAACACCATATATTTT
TRBV6-5	TRBD1	TRBJ2-7	.	CASSSLQGAEQYF	TGTGCCAGCAGTAGCCTACAGGGGGCGGAGCAGTACTTC
TRBV7-9	TRBD1	TRBJ1-1	once	CASSSGQGASEAFF	TGTGCCAGCAGCTCTGGACAGGGGGCATCTGAAGCTTTCTTT
TRBV5-1	.	TRBJ2-4	once	CASSLRAGVAKNIQYF	TGCGCCAGCAGCCTACGAGCGGGCGTAGCCAAAAACATTCAGTACTTC
TRBV27	TRBD1	TRBJ1-4	.	CASILQGRRTNEKLFF	TGTGCCAGCATCTTACAGGGGAGGCGAACTAATGAAAAACTGTTTTTT
TRBV9	TRBD2	TRBJ2-1	.	CASSPPRGLVGGEQFF	TGTGCCAGCAGCCCACCCCGGGGACTAGTTGGAGGTGAGCAGTTCTTC
TRBV6-5	.	TRBJ2-2	.	CAAAALGHAGELFF	TGTGCAGCAGCCGCCCTGGGACACGCCGGGGAGCTGTTTTTT
TRBV7-8	TRBD2	TRBJ2-1	.	CASSETSGRFDYNEQFF	TGTGCCAGCAGCGAGACTAGCGGGAGATTCGACTACAATGAGCAGTTCTTC
TRBV3-1/TRBV3-2	TRBD1	TRBJ2-7	.	CASSQQTWTGRYEQYF	TGTGCCAGCAGCCAACAGACATGGACAGGGAGGTACGAGCAGTACTTC
TRBV3-1/TRBV3-2	TRBD2	TRBJ2-5	.	CASSPRLAYQETQYF	TGTGCCAGCAGCCCGAGACTAGCGTACCAAGAGACCCAGTACTTC
TRBV7-9	.	TRBJ2-6	once	CASSYTTGVLTNVLTF	TGTGCCAGCAGCTACACGACAGGCGTGTTGACCAACGTCCTGACTTTC
TRBV11-2	TRBD2	TRBJ2-7	.	CASSVFPRFSGASYEQYF	TGTGCCAGCAGCGTGTTTCCCCGGTTTAGCGGGGCCTCCTACGAGCAGTACTTC
TRBV19	.	TRBJ1-1	few	CASSIPDRNTEAFF	TGTGCCAGTAGTATTCCTGACAGGAACACTGAAGCTTTCTTT
TRBV6-2/TRBV6-3	TRBD1	TRBJ2-1	.	CASSYTGAGYNEQFF	TGTGCCAGCAGTTACACAGGGGCCGGGTACAATGAGCAGTTCTTC
TRBV24-1	TRBD1	TRBJ1-2	.	CATSDRTGGSYGYTF	TGTGCCACCAGTGACCGAACAGGGGGCAGCTATGGCTACACCTTC
TRBV11-2	.	TRBJ1-6	.	CASSLESQGPLHF	TGTGCCAGCAGCTTAGAAAGTCAGGGTCCCCTCCACTTT
TRBV5-1	TRBD1	TRBJ1-1	.	CASSLEGAHTEAFF	TGCGCCAGCAGCTTGGAGGGGGCTCACACTGAAGCTTTCTTT
TRBV27	.	TRBJ2-7	.	CASSLIDSYEQYF	TGTGCCAGCAGTTTAATAGACTCCTACGAGCAGTACTTC
TRBV15	.	TRBJ1-1	.	CATSEERRSLREAFF	TGTGCCACCAGCGAGGAGAGGCGTTCGTTGAGGGAAGCTTTCTTT
TRBV30	.	TRBJ1-6	.	CACHYTGLIDSPLHF	TGTGCCTGCCACTACACAGGGCTTATTGATTCACCCCTCCACTTT
TRBV7-9	.	TRBJ1-1	.	CASSFMLGRTEAFF	TGTGCCAGCAGCTTTATGTTGGGCCGAACTGAAGCTTTCTTT
TRBV6-5	.	TRBJ2-5	once	CASSQPSTNQETQYF	TGTGCCAGCAGCCAACCTAGCACCAACCAAGAGACCCAGTACTTC
TRBV6-2/TRBV6-3	.	TRBJ1-5	.	CASSLWGDQPQHF	TGTGCCAGCAGCCTGTGGGGGGATCAGCCCCAGCATTTT
TRBV3-1/TRBV3-2	TRBD2	TRBJ2-1	.	CASSPGLAGARWRNEQFF	TGTGCCAGCAGCCCCGGACTAGCGGGAGCCCGGTGGAGGAATGAGCAGTTCTTC
TRBV3-1/TRBV3-2	.	TRBJ1-3	.	CASSPLRKDGNTIYF	TGTGCCAGCAGCCCACTAAGAAAGGATGGAAACACCATATATTTT
TRBV11-2	TRBD2	TRBJ2-3	.	CASSVRGRAVDTQYF	TGTGCCAGCAGCGTGCGCGGGAGGGCCGTAGATACGCAGTATTTT
TRBV7-2	TRBD1	TRBJ2-6	.	CASSLGRDRGPSGANVLTF	TGTGCCAGCAGCTTAGGCCGGGACAGGGGGCCCTCTGGGGCCAACGTCCTGACTTTC
TRBV29-1	.	TRBJ1-6	.	CSVVLAGNVAALHF	TGCAGCGTCGTGCTGGCGGGGAACGTAGCTGCCCTCCACTTT
TRBV27	TRBD1	TRBJ2-5	.	CASSKYRGDQETQYF	TGTGCCAGCAGCAAGTACAGGGGCGACCAAGAGACCCAGTACTTC
TRBV30	.	TRBJ2-1	.	CAWSLVRRSEQFF	TGTGCCTGGAGTCTAGTAAGGCGTTCTGAGCAGTTCTTC
TRBV4-2	.	TRBJ1-1	.	CASSQGFQGSTEAFF	TGTGCCAGCAGCCAAGGATTTCAGGGATCCACTGAAGCTTTCTTT
TRBV4-3	.	TRBJ2-2	.	CASSQEGLNTGELFF	TGCGCCAGCAGCCAGGAGGGACTTAACACCGGGGAGCTGTTTTTT
TRBV3-1/TRBV3-2	TRBD1	TRBJ1-1	.	CASRDRGTEAFF	TGTGCCAGCAGGGACAGGGGCACTGAAGCTTTCTTT
TRBV6-4	.	TRBJ2-1	.	CASRPDFGEASYNEQFF	TGTGCCAGCAGACCAGATTTTGGGGAGGCGTCCTACAATGAGCAGTTCTTC
TRBV7-9	TRBD2	TRBJ2-1	.	CASRPESGRQLNSYNEQFF	TGTGCCAGCAGACCCGAGAGCGGGAGACAACTCAACTCCTACAATGAGCAGTTCTTC
TRBV7-2	.	TRBJ1-5	.	CASSLLLNGGTSNQPQHF	TGTGCCAGCAGCTTACTCCTTAACGGCGGGACCTCCAATCAGCCCCAGCATTTT
TRBV10-3	TRBD2	TRBJ2-3	.	CAISAHGREDFTDTQYF	TGTGCCATCAGTGCACACGGGAGGGAGGATTTCACAGATACGCAGTATTTT
TRBV19	.	TRBJ1-1	.	CASSMGGTEAFF	TGTGCCAGTAGTATGGGGGGCACTGAAGCTTTCTTT
TRBV29-1	.	TRBJ2-1	.	CSVVLESWSEQFF	TGCAGCGTTGTTTTAGAGAGTTGGAGTGAGCAGTTCTTC
TRBV11-2	.	TRBJ1-1	.	CASSLERGTEAFF	TGTGCCAGCAGCTTAGAAAGGGGCACTGAAGCTTTCTTT
TRBV20-1	.	TRBJ1-5	.	CSASDFRQGNQPQHF	TGCAGTGCTAGTGACTTCAGACAGGGCAATCAGCCCCAGCATTTT
TRBV27	.	TRBJ1-1	once	CASSLTGRNTEAFF	TGTGCCAGCAGTTTAACAGGGAGGAACACTGAAGCTTTCTTT
TRBV12-3/TRBV12-4	.	TRBJ2-7	.	CASSVQVYEQYF	TGTGCCAGCAGTGTACAGGTTTACGAGCAGTACTTC
TRBV6-5	.	TRBJ1-2	.	CASSYSGSGVNYGYTF	TGTGCCAGCAGTTACTCGGGTTCAGGGGTTAACTATGGCTACACCTTC